Shown below are 30 T cell receptor beta chains from a single sample sequenced in a study of T cells in Graves' hyperthyroidism and ophthalmopathy. RNA transcripts gave rise to amplified TCR beta CDR3 regions. HTBI primers were employed in a first-round RT-PCR of the TCR CDR3. TCRdb used MiXCR to reprocess the multiplex PCR reads, holding one entry per CDR3 protein. The table has under 450,000 distinct CDR3 sequences, more than 15% seen once. Material: blood. Receptors were obtained from a woman aged 18-29 years with Graves' hyperthyroidism.

This clonotype was recorded many times. The V gene is TRBV24-1, the J gene TRBJ2-3, with 9 bases matching TRBD1. From germline, CDR1 is KGHDR and CDR2 SFDVKD. This CDR3 contains 17 residues. Germline trimming cut 4 bases from V and 4 bases from J; bases unmatched to any gene: 11. The CDR3 is CATSDPAGTGTADTQYF. The DNA of the CDR3 is TGTGCCACCAGTGACCCGGCCGGGACAGGGACAGCAGATACGCAGTATTTT.

This clonotype turned up a few times. J is TRBJ2-7 and V is TRBV7-6; either TRBD1 or TRBD2 may supply D (5 bases each). Germline CDR1 and CDR2: SGHVS and FNYEAQ. CDR3 length equals 13 residues. Trimming removed 4 bases at V and 3 bases at J, with 10 bases between. CDR3 in DNA: TGTGCCAGCAGCTCCAGGGAGTTCTACGAGCAGTACTTC. Protein: CASSSREFYEQYF. The full variable domain, in which reference TRBV7-6 and TRBJ2-7 provide the parts outside the CDR3, is GAGVSQSPRYKVTKRGQDVALRCDPISGHVSLYWYRQALGQGPEFLTYFNYEAQQDKSGLPNDRFSAERPEGSISTLTIQRTEQRDSAMYRCASSSREFYEQYFGPGTRLTVT.

This clonotype appeared once. Being one base from a much bigger clone, this may be a read error. Since the CDR3 does not end with the conserved phenylalanine or tryptophan, this likely comes from a read error. The chain combines TRBV5-6 with TRBJ2-3, with 9 nucleotides matching TRBD1. The CDR3 totals 15 residues. In germline, CDR1 is SGHDT, CDR2 YYEEEE. J lost 1 base, V lost 4 bases, and 4 bases had no gene match. The CDR3 bases are TGTGCCAGCAGCATCCGGACAGGGGGCACAGATACGCAGTATCTT. The encoded protein is CASSIRTGGTDTQYL.

This clonotype occurred many times. The chain carries TRBV28 and TRBJ1-1; no firm D call. There are 14 residues in the CDR3. Germline loops: CDR1 MDHEN, CDR2 SYDVKM. The germline V and J ends were trimmed by 7 bases and 0 bases, with 12 bases remaining between them. The CDR3, as DNA: TGTGCCAGCATTAGGCCCGGTATGAACACTGAAGCTTTCTTT. Its protein product is CASIRPGMNTEAFF.

This clonotype was found a few times. CDR3 sequence reads: CSAKRGVTRYEQYF. CDR3 nucleotide sequence: TGCAGTGCTAAGAGGGGAGTAACGCGGTACGAGCAGTACTTC. The genes are TRBV20-1 and TRBJ2-7, with D perhaps given as TRBD1 or TRBD2 (5 bases each). This CDR3 contains 14 residues. The germline V and J ends were trimmed by 4 bases and 4 bases, with 17 bases remaining between them. Germline V lookup: CDR1 DFQATT, CDR2 SNEGSKA (reference sequence).

The chain joins TRBV6-1 to TRBJ1-6, with D possibly TRBD1 on 5 matching bases. Trimming took off 6 bases at V and 7 bases at J, with 16 bases between the two ends. The CDR3 consists of 15 residues. Germline values: CDR1 MNHNS, CDR2 SASEGT. In DNA form, the CDR3 reads TGTGCCAGCAGCTACAGCCCAACAGGCAATTCACCCCTCCACTTT. Encoded protein: CASSYSPTGNSPLHF.

The chain couples TRBV19 to TRBJ1-2; D perhaps matches TRBD1 (5 bases). Germline CDR1 LNHDA, CDR2 SQIVND (reference sequence). Trimming removed 1 base at V and 8 bases at J, with 14 bases between. This CDR3 spans 14 amino acids. The CDR3 DNA sequence: TGTGCCAGTAGTATAGGACCAGGGACGGGCGGCTACACCTTC. Its translation: CASSIGPGTGGYTF.

As to this clonotype: A much bigger clone sits one base away, suggesting this may be a read error. The chain is built from TRBV5-1 and TRBJ2-5; no reliable D call. CDR1 SGHRS and CDR2 YFSETQ come from the germline V gene. V was cut by 0 bases and J by 0 bases, with 18 bases left in between. There are 18 residues in the CDR3. CDR3: CASSLGLFHGMYQETQYF. The CDR3 region has the DNA TGCGCCAGCAGCTTGGGGCTCTTTCACGGCATGTACCAAGAGACCCAGTACTTC. Full variable domain (rest looked up from reference TRBV5-1 and TRBJ2-5): KAGVTQTPRYLIKTRGQQVTLSCSPISGHRSVSWYQQTPGQGLQFLFEYFSETQRNKGNFPGRFSGRQFSNSRSEMNVSTLELGDSALYLCASSLGLFHGMYQETQYFGPGTRLLVL.

This clonotype was recorded many times. The rearrangement links TRBV2 to TRBJ1-2; D is ambiguous. V was clipped by 10 bases and J by 6 bases, with 12 bases between them. CDR1 is SNHLY and CDR2 is FYNNEI in the germline V gene. The CDR3 has 11 residues. Here the CDR3 reads CAIGLGNGYTF. Written as DNA, the CDR3 is TGTGCCATTGGGTTAGGGAATGGCTACACCTTC.

The chain joins TRBV19 to TRBJ2-3, with D unclear. Germline V gives CDR1 LNHDA, CDR2 SQIVND (reference sequence). The V gene lost 7 bases and the J gene lost 0 bases, with 11 bases spanning the gap. This CDR3 is 14 amino acids long. For the CDR3, the DNA is TGTGCCAGTACTGAGACATTTAGCACAGATACGCAGTATTTT. This sequence encodes CASTETFSTDTQYF.

The V and J genes are TRBV11-2 and TRBJ2-1, with 16 bases identical to TRBD2. This CDR3 is 18 amino acids long. J was trimmed by 1 base and V by 5 bases; bases with no gene match: 5. CDR1 and CDR2 (germline): SGHAT, FQNNGV. The DNA for the CDR3 is TGTGCCAGCAGCCCGGGACTAGCGGGGGGGCATTCCTACAATGAGCAGTTCTTC. Translated: CASSPGLAGGHSYNEQFF. The whole variable domain, filled in from reference TRBV11-2 and TRBJ2-1, reads EAGVAQSPRYKIIEKRQSVAFWCNPISGHATLYWYQQILGQGPKLLIQFQNNGVVDDSQLPKDRFSAERLKGVDSTLKIQPAKLEDSAVYLCASSPGLAGGHSYNEQFFGPGTRLTVL.

Ten or more counts support this clonotype. This sequence joins TRBV7-2 and TRBJ1-5; D may be TRBD1 (5 bases). This CDR3 region has 14 residues. V was cut by 2 bases and J by 6 bases, with 11 bases left in between. Germline values: CDR1 SGHTA, CDR2 FQGNSA. As DNA, the CDR3 is TGTGCCAGCAGCTTAAGGGGTTTGGGTCAGCCCCAGCATTTT. Translation gives CASSLRGLGQPQHF.

As to this clonotype: One base away lies a much larger clone, so this may be a sequencing read error. The chain links TRBV12-3 or TRBV12-4 to TRBJ1-1; the D gene is possibly TRBD1 (5 bases). This CDR3 comprises 15 residues. CDR3: CASSLIGSVDTGAFF. CDR3 nucleotides: TGTGCCAGCAGTTTGATAGGATCGGTGGACACTGGAGCTTTCTTT.

In its sample, this clonotype was seen many times. The chain links TRBV20-1 to TRBJ2-7; TRBD2 matches 12 bases. Germline lookup yields CDR1 DFQATT and CDR2 SNEGSKA (reference sequence). The J segment lost 3 bases and the V segment lost 6 bases, leaving 6 bases of the junction unmatched. This CDR3 spans 14 amino acids. The CDR3 spells CSAWTSGVRYEQYF. CDR3 in DNA: TGCAGTGCGTGGACTAGCGGGGTGCGCTACGAGCAGTACTTC.

This clonotype has a count of ten or more. This rearrangement joins TRBV3-1 to TRBJ2-7; D could derive from TRBD1 or TRBD2 (5 bases each). V was trimmed by 1 base and J by 3 bases, leaving 16 bases between them. The germline CDR1 and CDR2 sequences are LGHDT and YNNKEL (reference sequence). The CDR3 has 16 residues. The CDR3 loop is CASSQGSGQSLYEQYF. DNA for the CDR3: TGTGCCAGCAGCCAAGGTTCGGGGCAGTCCCTCTACGAGCAGTACTTC.

This clonotype was seen only a few times. The CDR3 sequence: CASSTFGTAPNSPLHF. CDR3 sequence (DNA): TGTGCCAGCAGTACCTTTGGGACCGCGCCGAATTCACCCCTCCACTTT. The chain couples TRBV6-1 to TRBJ1-6, with D perhaps matching TRBD1 (5 bases). Germline V gene lookup returns CDR1 MNHNS and CDR2 SASEGT. This CDR3 contains 16 residues. With 5 bases removed from V and 7 bases from J, the gap between germline ends came to 18 bases.

This clonotype showed up many times. The chain couples TRBV6-2 or TRBV6-3 to TRBJ1-1; maybe TRBD1 (5 bases). The CDR3 length is 15 residues. Trimming cost V 6 bases and J 1 base, with 15 bases left between them. CDR1 MNHEY and CDR2 SVGEGT come from the germline V gene. The CDR3 region has the DNA TGTGCCAGCAGCCCCCACGAGGGGCGGAACACTGAAGCTTTCTTT. This translates into CASSPHEGRNTEAFF.

There are many counts of this clonotype. This chain connects TRBV12-3 or TRBV12-4 to TRBJ1-1, with D perhaps TRBD1 (5 bases). This CDR3 comprises 15 residues. V was shortened by 4 bases and J by 5 bases, with 17 bases between the two germline ends. The chain's CDR3 is CASSSLTGVVTEAFF. CDR3 nucleotides: TGTGCCAGCAGTTCCCTAACGGGGGTAGTGACTGAAGCTTTCTTT.

Only a few counts were recorded for this clonotype. The V call is TRBV12-3 or TRBV12-4, the J call TRBJ1-2; D gene ambiguous. V was trimmed by 6 bases and J by 2 bases, leaving 10 bases between them. The CDR3 sequence is 13 residues long. CDR3 sequence: CASSTAPNYGYTF. CDR3 DNA sequence: TGTGCCAGCAGCACAGCGCCCAACTATGGCTACACCTTC.

This clonotype showed up many times. V is TRBV7-3 and J is TRBJ2-1; 7 bases match TRBD2. J lost 12 bases, V lost 4 bases, and 6 bases had no gene match. The CDR3 is 12 amino acids. Looked up from germline, CDR1 is SGHTA and CDR2 is FQGTGA. CDR3 sequence (DNA): TGTGCCAGCAGCTCCCAAGGACTAGGGCAGTTCTTC. Its translation is CASSSQGLGQFF.

This clonotype was counted many times. The chain combines TRBV12-3 or TRBV12-4 with TRBJ1-5, with no clear D. The germline V and J ends were trimmed by 8 bases and 7 bases, with 12 bases remaining between them. The CDR3 covers 12 residues. CDR3 sequence: CASGERYQPQHF. CDR3 in DNA: TGTGCCAGCGGTGAGAGGTACCAGCCCCAGCATTTT.

Concerning this clonotype itself: This may be a read error: a much more frequent sequence differs by one nucleotide. The chain joins TRBV7-8 to TRBJ1-1; D is unresolved. This CDR3 is built from 13 residues. From germline, CDR1 is SGHVS and CDR2 FQNEAQ. V dropped 4 bases and J dropped 5 bases, with 11 bases sitting between them. The CDR3 is CASSSVGWTEAFF. CDR3 nucleotide sequence: TGTGCCAGCAGCTCAGTAGGGTGGACTGAAGCTTTCTTT.

This clonotype was counted at least ten times. The rearrangement uses TRBV20-1 and TRBJ2-7; D is uncertain. This CDR3 is built from 13 residues. Germline V gene data show CDR1 as DFQATT and CDR2 as SNEGSKA (reference sequence). Trimming took 5 bases from V and 0 from J, leaving 11 bases between them. The CDR3 nucleotides are TGCAGTGCTGGGCCGAGCAGCTCCTACGAGCAGTACTTC. Translated: CSAGPSSSYEQYF.

The chain has TRBV5-1 and TRBJ2-1; 7 nucleotides agree with TRBD2. This CDR3 contains 16 residues. Per the germline V gene, CDR1 is SGHRS and CDR2 is YFSETQ. Trimming at V came to 6 bases and at J to 7 bases, leaving 16 bases not matched to a gene. The CDR3 coding sequence is TGCGCCAGCACTATGGGGGGGGACTTTAGGGGAAATGAGCAGTTCTTC. It codes for CASTMGGDFRGNEQFF.

This clonotype was observed at least ten times. A junction end diverges from the germline sequence, so it may reflect a read error. The rearrangement links TRBV7-7 to TRBJ2-5; D perhaps matches TRBD2 (5 bases). Germline-derived CDR1 and CDR2 are SSHAT and FNYEAQ (reference sequence). The CDR3 contains 17 residues. The CDR3 protein is CASSLGRGSGTQETQYF. CDR3 nucleotide sequence: TGTGCTAGCAGCTTAGGGCGAGGGTCGGGAACCCAAGAGACCCAGTACTTC.

This clonotype was recorded a few times. The chain links TRBV28 to TRBJ1-5; TRBD1 might be the D (5 bases). The CDR3 contains 15 residues. The V end lost 5 bases, the J end lost 6 bases, and 17 bases lay between the germline ends. Per germline, CDR1 MDHEN and CDR2 SYDVKM. Here the CDR3 reads CASSGGGFWSQPQHF. The CDR3, as DNA: TGTGCCAGCAGTGGGGGGGGTTTTTGGAGTCAGCCCCAGCATTTT.

This clonotype turned up a few times. The rearrangement links TRBV6-5 to TRBJ2-2, with D possibly being TRBD1 or TRBD2 (8 bases each). This CDR3 is built from 16 residues. Germline assignment: CDR1 MNHEY and CDR2 SVGAGI. The ends were cut back, 5 bases at V and 1 base at J, with 14 bases in the middle. The CDR3 region is CASSRGGTGNTGELFF. Here the CDR3 DNA reads TGTGCCAGCAGTCGGGGGGGGACAGGGAACACCGGGGAGCTGTTTTTT.

The table lists this clonotype with a few counts. This chain uses TRBV7-6 with TRBJ2-3, with D maybe TRBD1 (6 bases). The CDR3 extends over 14 amino acids. V shed 5 bases and J shed 0 bases, with 9 bases lying between them. Germline V gene data show CDR1 as SGHVS and CDR2 as FNYEAQ. CDR3 nucleotides: TGTGCCAGCAGCCAGGACAGAAGCACAGATACGCAGTATTTT. Residues: CASSQDRSTDTQYF.

This chain connects TRBV29-1 to TRBJ2-3; D not resolved. This CDR3 contains 13 residues. V lost 7 bases and J 1 base, leaving 12 bases between the germline ends. The germline V gene has CDR1 SQVTM and CDR2 ANQGSEA. CDR3 DNA sequence: TGCAGCGCCCCGAACGCGGGCACAGATACGCAGTATTTT. Translation gives CSAPNAGTDTQYF.

As regards this clonotype: This may stem from a read error, because a much larger clone lies one nucleotide away. This sequence joins TRBV4-1 and TRBJ1-1, with 11 bases lining up with TRBD1. Germline V CDR1 and CDR2: MGHRA, YSYEKL. This CDR3 spans 16 amino acids. V lost 5 bases, J lost 4 bases, and 9 bases stayed unmatched. The CDR3 coding sequence is TGCGCCAGCAGCGCCCGGGGACAGGGGGAGTCCACTGAAGCTTTCTTT. It yields the protein CASSARGQGESTEAFF.